These 21 T cell receptor beta chains came from one sample sequenced in a study of cytomegalovirus exposure and HLA in healthy donors. The PCR used 60 Vbeta and 13 Jbeta primers. The table came from immunoSEQ multiplex PCR; TCRdb's copy has only in-frame clones and leaves some out. The sample has some 270,000 clones; 80% are singletons. The sequenced sample was PBMCs. The receptors originated from a girl aged 2 to 10 in good health and CMV-seronegative.

The chain recombines TRBV6-4 with TRBJ2-5; 7 bases match TRBD2. Gene TRBJ2-7 matches the end of the DNA better, so the J call may be wrong. This CDR3 has 15 amino acids. Looked up from germline, CDR1 is MRHNA and CDR2 is SNTAGT. The CDR3 loop reads CASSVRAGTNYEQYF. The CDR3 DNA is TGTGCCAGCAGTGTCCGAGCGGGGACTAACTACGAGCAGTACTTC.

The J gene is TRBJ2-7, the V gene TRBV10-3; 9 nucleotides match TRBD1. Germline CDR1 ENHRY, CDR2 SYGVKD. CDR3 length: 15 residues. V lost 2 bases and J lost 3; bases outside the gene matches: 5. CDR3 loop: CAISEQGQGFYEQYF. The DNA of the CDR3 is TGTGCCATCAGTGAGCAGGGACAGGGTTTCTACGAGCAGTACTTC.

V gene TRBV11-2 combines with J gene TRBJ1-3, with TRBD1 matching over 9 bases. This CDR3 contains 15 residues. V trimming: 1 base; J trimming: 2 bases; junction bases outside the gene matches: 0. The germline CDR1 and CDR2 sequences are SGHAT and FQNNGV. The CDR3 nucleotides are TGTGCCAGCAGCTTAGGGACAGGGGCTGGAAACACCATATATTTT. Translated, it gives CASSLGTGAGNTIYF. The whole variable domain, remainder taken from reference TRBV11-2 and TRBJ1-3, is EAGVAQSPRYKIIEKRQSVAFWCNPISGHATLYWYQQILGQGPKLLIQFQNNGVVDDSQLPKDRFSAERLKGVDSTLKIQPAKLEDSAVYLCASSLGTGAGNTIYFGEGSWLTVV.

This clone appeared once. The genes are TRBV7-9 and TRBJ2-5; D perhaps matches TRBD2 (6 bases). Germline V gene sequence: CDR1 SEHNR, CDR2 FQNEAQ (reference sequence). CDR3 length: 14 residues. With 5 bases removed from V and 3 bases from J, the gap between germline ends came to 13 bases. The CDR3 is CASSRGVVKETQYF. CDR3 in DNA: TGTGCCAGCAGCCGCGGGGTTGTGAAAGAGACCCAGTACTTC.

About this clone: A read error may produce the germline difference seen at one junction end. This chain links TRBV6-5 with TRBJ2-2; TRBD2 might be the D (6 bases). Germline values: CDR1 MNHEY, CDR2 SVGAGI. The CDR3 consists of 15 residues. The CDR3, as DNA: TGTGCCGGCAGAAGGGGTAGCGGGAACACCGGGGAGCTGTTTTTT. Its protein is CAGRRGSGNTGELFF.

The rearrangement uses TRBV6-5 and TRBJ1-6; D call uncertain. This CDR3 spans 14 amino acids. V was clipped by 8 bases and J by 5 bases, with 13 bases between them. CDR1 and CDR2 (germline): MNHEY, SVGAGI. The CDR3 nucleotides are TGTGCCAGCTCTTGGAGGTCGAATAATTCACCCCTCCACTTT. Residues: CASSWRSNNSPLHF.

This chain joins TRBV2 and TRBJ2-5; a possible D gene is TRBD2 (6 bases). The CDR3 runs 13 residues. V lost 6 bases and J 8 bases, leaving 16 bases between the germline ends. Germline-derived CDR1 and CDR2 are SNHLY and FYNNEI. CDR3 in amino acids: CASSPGLVLTQYF. The CDR3 bases are TGTGCCAGCAGCCCGGGACTCGTGTTAACCCAGTACTTC.

The sample holds a few counts of this clone. The chain employs TRBV7-8 and TRBJ2-3; D ambiguous. Per the germline V gene, CDR1 is SGHVS and CDR2 is FQNEAQ. The CDR3 loop spans 16 amino acids. The ends were cut back, 5 bases at V and 2 bases at J, with 17 bases in the middle. CDR3 region: CASSPRTRTHTDTQYF. The CDR3 DNA follows: TGTGCCAGCAGCCCTAGAACACGAACCCACACAGATACGCAGTATTTT. The full variable domain, rest sourced from reference TRBV7-8 and TRBJ2-3, is GAGVSQSPRYKVAKRGQDVALRCDPISGHVSLFWYQQALGQGPEFLTYFQNEAQLDKSGLPSDRFFAERPEGSVSTLKIQRTQQEDSAVYLCASSPRTRTHTDTQYFGPGTRLTVL.

V gene TRBV28 combines with J gene TRBJ2-2; TRBD1 might be the D (6 bases). This CDR3 contains 14 residues. V lost 7 bases and J lost 1, with 10 bases in between. Germline V gene data show CDR1 as MDHEN and CDR2 as SYDVKM. The CDR3 reads CASIRGWNTGELFF. The CDR3 region has the DNA TGTGCCAGCATTAGGGGGTGGAACACCGGGGAGCTGTTTTTT.

The chain is built from TRBV20-1 and TRBJ1-1; D gene uncertain. This CDR3 spans 10 amino acids. The V gene lost 6 bases and the J gene lost 11 bases, with 13 bases spanning the gap. Germline-derived CDR1 and CDR2 are DFQATT and SNEGSKA (reference sequence). CDR3 DNA: TGCAGTGCCACCGGCCGAGGGGCTTTCTTT. Its protein product is CSATGRGAFF.

The chain employs TRBV5-6 and TRBJ2-1, with D possibly being TRBD2 (7 bases). Germline assignment: CDR1 SGHDT and CDR2 YYEEEE. Trimming left V 1 base short and J 10 bases short, with 21 bases between. The CDR3 covers 16 residues. The CDR3 is CASSLKWGGYVREQFF. For the CDR3, the DNA is TGTGCCAGCAGCTTGAAGTGGGGGGGCTATGTAAGGGAGCAGTTCTTC.

The table lists this clone with a few counts. The chain uses TRBV4-1 and TRBJ2-5, with 10 bases that match TRBD2. With 5 bases clipped from V and 3 bases from J, the junction kept 9 bases outside the gene matches. This CDR3 has 16 amino acids. Germline V gives CDR1 MGHRA, CDR2 YSYEKL. CDR3 in amino acids: CASSFLSGGGKETQYF. DNA for the CDR3: TGCGCCAGCAGCTTCCTCAGCGGGGGGGGAAAAGAGACCCAGTACTTC.

The chain has TRBV7-2 and TRBJ2-2; 9 bases agree with TRBD2. The CDR3 length is 16 residues. Losses at the gene ends were 5 bases for V and 3 bases for J; bases not matched to a gene: 7. Germline assignment: CDR1 SGHTA and CDR2 FQGNSA. DNA of the CDR3: TGTGCCAGCAGCATGAATAGCGGGGGTTACACCGGGGAGCTGTTTTTT. Translated: CASSMNSGGYTGELFF.

This chain's CDR3 is CASSHFTGGGTDTQYF. The CDR3 DNA is TGTGCCAGCAGCCATTTCACGGGGGGGGGCACAGATACGCAGTATTTT. The rearrangement links TRBV9 to TRBJ2-3, with TRBD2 matching 8 bases. The CDR3 has 16 amino acids. After removal of 4 bases from V and 1 base from J, the junction contained 8 bases not matched to a gene. Germline V lookup: CDR1 SGDLS, CDR2 YYNGEE.

The V and J genes are TRBV11-1 and TRBJ2-7; possibly TRBD1 for D (5 bases). In germline, CDR1 is SGHAT, CDR2 FQDESV (reference sequence). Trimming pared 2 bases from V and 2 bases from J, leaving 13 bases between. The CDR3 has 15 amino acids. In nucleotides, the CDR3 is TGTGCCAGCAGCTTAACAGGATTTTACGCCTACGAGCAGTACTTC. This sequence encodes CASSLTGFYAYEQYF.

This sequence joins TRBV28 and TRBJ2-3, with 10 positions matching TRBD2. The CDR3 covers 16 residues. Germline assignment: CDR1 MDHEN and CDR2 SYDVKM. The J segment lost 1 base and the V segment lost 7 bases, leaving 8 bases of the junction unmatched. The CDR3 DNA is TGTGCCAGCACCCTGACTAGCGGGCGTCGCACAGATACGCAGTATTTT. Residues: CASTLTSGRRTDTQYF.

The rearrangement uses TRBV5-1 and TRBJ2-1, with D possibly matching TRBD2 (6 bases). Germline V gene sequence: CDR1 SGHRS, CDR2 YFSETQ. This CDR3 is built from 15 residues. The ends were cut back, 4 bases at V and 2 bases at J, with 13 bases in the middle. CDR3 protein: CASSPLATPYNEQFF. In nucleotides, the CDR3 is TGCGCCAGCAGCCCGCTAGCGACTCCCTACAATGAGCAGTTCTTC.

Only one count was recorded for this clone. The V call is TRBV6-6, the J call TRBJ1-4; possibly TRBD1 for D (6 bases). V was cut by 6 bases and J by 8 bases, with 16 bases left in between. Per germline, CDR1 MNHNY and CDR2 SVGAGI (reference sequence). This CDR3 region has 14 residues. This chain's CDR3 is CASSGQRGEEKLFF. CDR3 in DNA: TGTGCCAGCAGCGGACAGCGGGGTGAAGAAAAACTGTTTTTT.

The J gene is TRBJ1-1, the V gene TRBV19; 8 bases are a match to TRBD1. This CDR3 is 14 amino acids long. The germline V gene encodes CDR1 LNHDA and CDR2 SQIVND (reference sequence). V shed 3 bases and J 10 bases; nucleotides not matched to a gene: 10. CDR3 loop: CASSIGDRLEGAFF. The CDR3 region has the DNA TGTGCCAGTAGTATTGGGGACAGGCTAGAAGGAGCTTTCTTT.

With regard to this clone: A read error may produce the germline difference seen at one junction end. V usage is TRBV28 and J usage is TRBJ1-2; 7 bases align to TRBD1. This CDR3 contains 15 residues. The germline V gene encodes CDR1 MDHEN and CDR2 SYDVKM. The CDR3 DNA sequence: TGTGCCAGCGGTTTAATTGCAGGGGGGATTATAGGCTACACCTTC. This translates into CASGLIAGGIIGYTF.

To note about this clone: The junction does not match germline at one end; this may be a read error. V is TRBV19 and J is TRBJ2-5; TRBD1 might be the D (6 bases). CDR1 is LNHDA and CDR2 is SQIVND in the germline V gene (reference sequence). The CDR3 runs 14 residues. The CDR3 loop reads CASSTGTGRETRYF. The CDR3 coding sequence is TGTGCCAGTAGTACTGGAACAGGGAGAGAGACCCGGTACTTC.